This T cell receptor (beta chain) was identified during a study of blood T cell repertoires in COVID-19. Whole-study context: The United States, Italy and Spain provided the acute and convalescent COVID-19 samples.

The protocol was immunoSEQ multiplex PCR, while the TCRdb copy is restricted to in-frame clones and leaves out a portion. The sample lists 40,000 to 55,000 clones, 90% occurring once. Germline assignment: CDR1 SGHRS and CDR2 YFSETQ. The CDR3 is 15 residues long. Trimming pared 0 bases from V and 2 bases from J, leaving 10 bases between. This clonotype originated in a human donor in a cohort sampled during active COVID-19. The chain couples TRBV5-1 to TRBJ2-3, with D tentatively TRBD2 (6 bases). Source material: peripheral blood. CDR3 coding DNA: TGCGCCAGCAGCTTGGTGGGGCGGGACACAGATACGCAGTATTTT. It codes for CASSLVGRDTDTQYF.